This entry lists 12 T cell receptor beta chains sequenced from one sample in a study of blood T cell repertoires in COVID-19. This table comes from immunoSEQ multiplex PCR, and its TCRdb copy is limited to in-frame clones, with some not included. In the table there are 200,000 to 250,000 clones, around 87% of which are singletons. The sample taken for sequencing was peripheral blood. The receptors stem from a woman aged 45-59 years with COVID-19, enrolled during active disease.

The CDR3 nucleotides are TGTGCCAGCAGCCAAGATAGGGGACTGAGATACTCTGGAAACACCATATATTTT. It is translated as CASSQDRGLRYSGNTIYF. V is TRBV3-1 (or the pseudogene TRBV3-2) and J is TRBJ1-3; D possibly corresponds to TRBD1 (5 bases). CDR1 and CDR2 (germline): LGHDT, YNNKEL (reference sequence). V lost 0 bases and J lost 0, with 15 bases in between. This CDR3 has 18 amino acids.

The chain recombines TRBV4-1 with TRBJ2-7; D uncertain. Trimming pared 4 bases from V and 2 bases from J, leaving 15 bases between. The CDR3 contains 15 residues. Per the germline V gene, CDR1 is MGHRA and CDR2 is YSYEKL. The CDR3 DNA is TGCGCCAGCAGCCTCGAGTGGGCCTGGCCCTACGAGCAGTACTTC. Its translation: CASSLEWAWPYEQYF.

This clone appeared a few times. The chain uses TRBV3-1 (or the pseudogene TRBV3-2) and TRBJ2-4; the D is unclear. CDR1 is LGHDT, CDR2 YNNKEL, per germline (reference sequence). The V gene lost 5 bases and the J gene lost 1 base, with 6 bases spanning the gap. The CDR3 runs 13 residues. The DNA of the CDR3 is TGTGCCAGCAGCTCCCGGGCCAAAAACATTCAGTACTTC. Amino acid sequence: CASSSRAKNIQYF.

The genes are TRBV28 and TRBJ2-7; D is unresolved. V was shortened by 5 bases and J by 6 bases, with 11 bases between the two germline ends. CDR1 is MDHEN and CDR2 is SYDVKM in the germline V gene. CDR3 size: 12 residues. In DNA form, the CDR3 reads TGTGCCAGCAGTCCCCTGAGGCCCGAGCAGTACTTC. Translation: CASSPLRPEQYF.

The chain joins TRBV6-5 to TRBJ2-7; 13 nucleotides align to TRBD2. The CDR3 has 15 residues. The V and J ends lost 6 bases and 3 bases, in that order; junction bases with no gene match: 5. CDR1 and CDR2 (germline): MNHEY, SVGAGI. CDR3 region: CASSRTSGGGYEQYV. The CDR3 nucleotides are TGTGCCAGCAGCCGGACTAGCGGGGGAGGCTACGAGCAGTACGTC.

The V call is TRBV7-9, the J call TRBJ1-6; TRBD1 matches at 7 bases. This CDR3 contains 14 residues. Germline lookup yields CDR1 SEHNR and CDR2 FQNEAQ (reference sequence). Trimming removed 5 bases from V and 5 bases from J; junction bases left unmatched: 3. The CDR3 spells CASSQGTDNSPLHF. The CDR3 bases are TGTGCCAGCAGCCAGGGGACAGATAATTCACCCCTCCACTTT.

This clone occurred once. CDR3 coding DNA: TGTGCCAGCAGCTCAAATAGAGGGGACTACCCCAATGAGCAGTTCTTC. It translates to CASSSNRGDYPNEQFF. This chain uses TRBV7-3 with TRBJ2-1; 7 bases fit TRBD2. There are 16 residues in the CDR3. Germline V CDR1 and CDR2: SGHTA, FQGTGA. With V trimmed by 4 bases and J by 6 bases, 12 bases remained unmatched.

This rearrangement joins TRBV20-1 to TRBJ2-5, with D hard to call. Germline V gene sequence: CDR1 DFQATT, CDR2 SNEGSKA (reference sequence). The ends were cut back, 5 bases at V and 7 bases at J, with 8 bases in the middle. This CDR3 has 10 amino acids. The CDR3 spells CSALYGTQYF. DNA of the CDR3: TGCAGTGCTCTATACGGGACCCAGTACTTC.

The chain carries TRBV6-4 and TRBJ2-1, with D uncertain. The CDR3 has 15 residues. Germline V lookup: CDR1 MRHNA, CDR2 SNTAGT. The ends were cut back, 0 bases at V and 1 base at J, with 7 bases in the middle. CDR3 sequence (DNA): TGTGCCAGCAGTGACTCGAGAGTTTCCTACAATGAGCAGTTCTTC. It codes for CASSDSRVSYNEQFF.

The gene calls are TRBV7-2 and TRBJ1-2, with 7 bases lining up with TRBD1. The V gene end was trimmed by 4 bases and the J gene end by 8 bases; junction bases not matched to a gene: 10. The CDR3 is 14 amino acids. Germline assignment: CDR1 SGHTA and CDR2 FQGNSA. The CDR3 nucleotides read TGTGCCAGCAGCTGGGGGTTTGAGGGGGCGGGCTACACCTTC. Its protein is CASSWGFEGAGYTF.

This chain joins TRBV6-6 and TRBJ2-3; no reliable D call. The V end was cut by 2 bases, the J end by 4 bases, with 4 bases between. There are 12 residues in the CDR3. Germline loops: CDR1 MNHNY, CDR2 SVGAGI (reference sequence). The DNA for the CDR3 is TGTGCCAGCAGTTACGTCGCAGATACGCAGTATTTT. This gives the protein CASSYVADTQYF.

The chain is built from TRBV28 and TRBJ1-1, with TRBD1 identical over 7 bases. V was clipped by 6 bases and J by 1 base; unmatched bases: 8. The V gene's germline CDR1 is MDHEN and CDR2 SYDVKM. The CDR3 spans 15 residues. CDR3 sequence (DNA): TGTGCCAGCAGCCACAGGGGATTGACGAACACTGAAGCTTTCTTT. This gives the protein CASSHRGLTNTEAFF.